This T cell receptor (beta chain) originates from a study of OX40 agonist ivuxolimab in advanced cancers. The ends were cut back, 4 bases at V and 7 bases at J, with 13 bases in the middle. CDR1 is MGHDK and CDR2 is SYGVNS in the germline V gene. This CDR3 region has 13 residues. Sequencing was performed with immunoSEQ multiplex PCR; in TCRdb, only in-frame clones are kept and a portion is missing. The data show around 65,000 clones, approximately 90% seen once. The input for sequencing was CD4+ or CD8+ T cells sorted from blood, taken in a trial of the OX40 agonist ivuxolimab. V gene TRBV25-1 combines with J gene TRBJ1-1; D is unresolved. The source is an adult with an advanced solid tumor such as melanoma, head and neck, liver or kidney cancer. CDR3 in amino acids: CASSASIDGEAFF. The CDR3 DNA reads TGTGCCAGCAGTGCCTCCATAGATGGTGAAGCTTTCTTT.